What follows describes a single T cell receptor (beta chain). Its matching antigen is unknown. This sample was taken from a study of monozygotic twins with inflammatory bowel disease. Study results and caveats: Compared with healthy co-twins, IBD patients showed reduced TCRbeta repertoire diversity by inverse Simpson.

The authors ran two nested PCRs of around 15 and 10 cycles on TCRalpha and TCRbeta cDNA. TCRdb reprocessed the 5' RACE reads, with one entry per CDR3 protein and no DNA. The sample totals approximately 400,000 distinct CDR3 sequences; its top ten clones hold 2.4%. The TCR sequence derives from a human donor with ulcerative colitis or Crohn's disease, or a healthy co-twin of an affected twin (not recorded which). Sequenced material: blood.

CDR3: CSALGLMLYEQYF. The chain carries TRBV20-1 and TRBJ2-7; the TRBD2 assignment by TCRdb is unverifiable without DNA. Per the germline V gene, CDR1 is DFQATT and CDR2 is SNEGSKA (reference sequence). This CDR3 spans 13 amino acids.